This entry is about one T cell receptor (beta chain). The V gene's germline CDR1 is SEHNR and CDR2 FQNEAQ (reference sequence). CDR3 length: 16 amino acids. V dropped 5 bases and J dropped 2 bases, with 17 bases sitting between them. The sample is drawn from a study of cytomegalovirus exposure and HLA in healthy donors. Researchers ran the PCR with 60 Vbeta and 13 Jbeta primers. Using immunoSEQ multiplex PCR, the repertoire was profiled, and TCRdb retains in-frame clones only, with some absent. The table includes some 150,000 clones, approximately 80% detected once. The sequenced material came from PBMCs. The chain carries TRBV7-9 and TRBJ2-3; D gene uncertain. This TCR was sampled from a young man in good health and CMV-seropositive. The CDR3 reads CASSALTASDTDTQYF. In DNA, the CDR3 is TGTGCCAGCAGCGCCCTAACAGCCTCCGACACAGATACGCAGTATTTT.